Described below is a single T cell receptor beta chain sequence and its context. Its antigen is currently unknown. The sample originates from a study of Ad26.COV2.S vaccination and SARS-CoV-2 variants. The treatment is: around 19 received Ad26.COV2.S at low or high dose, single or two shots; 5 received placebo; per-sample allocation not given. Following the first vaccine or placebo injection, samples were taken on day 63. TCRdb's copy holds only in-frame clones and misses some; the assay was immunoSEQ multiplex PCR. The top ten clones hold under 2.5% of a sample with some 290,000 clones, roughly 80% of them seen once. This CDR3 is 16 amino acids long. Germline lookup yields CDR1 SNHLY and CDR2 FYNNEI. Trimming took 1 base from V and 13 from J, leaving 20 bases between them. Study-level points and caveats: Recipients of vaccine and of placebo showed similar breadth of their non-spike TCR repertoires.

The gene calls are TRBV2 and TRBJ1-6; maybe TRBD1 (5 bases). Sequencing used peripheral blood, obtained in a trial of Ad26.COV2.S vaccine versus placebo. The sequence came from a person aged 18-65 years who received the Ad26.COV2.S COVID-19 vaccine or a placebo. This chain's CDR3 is CASSEEGGTSRSPLHF. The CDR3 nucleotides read TGTGCCAGCAGTGAAGAGGGTGGGACCTCGAGGAGTCCCCTCCACTTT.